Each of the 13 T cell receptor beta chains below was sequenced from the same sample in a study of T cell clonality in common variable immunodeficiency. Whole-study results and caveats: Fewer deletions and N-nucleotide insertions were reportedly seen in common variable immunodeficiency TCR beta sequences.

The protocol was immunoSEQ multiplex PCR, while the TCRdb copy is restricted to in-frame clones and leaves out a portion. The sample holds roughly 34,000 clones, and no clone turns up only once. These receptors have no identified antigens. The sample consisted of peripheral blood mononuclear cells. The receptors shown here come from a human donor with common variable immunodeficiency.

In its sample, this clone was seen many times. The sequenced fragment ends 3 residues before the CDR3 boundary, so the rest is inferred from the germline J gene. The chain has TRBV29-1 and TRBJ2-4; 11 bases line up with TRBD2. Germline lookup yields CDR1 SQVTM and CDR2 ANQGSEA. V shed 7 bases, J shed 1 base, and the junction held 3 bases outside the gene matches. CDR3 size: 14 residues. CDR3 loop: CSGSSGRAKNIQYF. The sequenced part of the CDR3 DNA is TGCAGCGGATCTAGCGGGAGGGCCAAAAACATT.

There are many counts of this clone. The sequenced part of the CDR3 DNA is TGCGCCAGCAGCTTGGCACAGGGGAAAAATACG. Its translation is CASSLAQGKNT. The whole CDR3 reads CASSLAQGKNTQYF. The chain has TRBV5-1 and TRBJ2-3, with 7 bases matching TRBD1. The read ends 3 residues early relative to the CDR3; the germline J gene fills the gap. CDR1 is SGHRS, CDR2 YFSETQ, per germline. The ends lost 0 bases at V and 7 bases at J; junction bases unmatched: 5. The CDR3 totals 14 residues.

This clone was seen repeatedly, ten times or more. The CDR3 goes on 3 residues after the read ends, and that part is filled in from the germline J gene. The chain employs TRBV12-5 and TRBJ2-7; D remains ambiguous. Trimming pared 5 bases from V and 2 bases from J, leaving 7 bases between. The CDR3 totals 12 residues. CDR1 is LGHNT, CDR2 FRNRAP, per germline. CDR3 sequence: CASGNTPYEQYF. The CDR3 bases that were read are TGTGCTAGTGGTAACACCCCCTACGAG. Full variable domain (remainder filled in from reference TRBV12-5 and TRBJ2-7): DARVTQTPRHKVTEMGQEVTMRCQPILGHNTVFWYRQTMMQGLELLAYFRNRAPLDDSGMPKDRFSAEMPDATLATLKIQPSEPRDSAVYFCASGNTPYEQYFGPGTRLTVT.

This clone was counted ten times or more. The read finishes 3 residues shy of the CDR3 end, and the germline J gene is used to complete it. V and J are TRBV7-6 and TRBJ2-7, with D possibly TRBD1 on 6 matching bases. V was pared by 2 bases and J by 2 bases, with 10 bases between. CDR1 and CDR2 from the germline V gene are SGHVS and FNYEAQ. The length of the CDR3 is 14 residues. The sequenced CDR3 bases are TGTGCCAGCAGCTTAAACACAGGGACCTACGAG. It codes for CASSLNTGTYE. The full CDR3 protein is CASSLNTGTYEQYF.

Points on this clone: Read sequence stops 3 residues before the CDR3 end, and the germline J gene provides the missing end. J is TRBJ1-2 and V is TRBV29-1, with 8 bases matching TRBD1. Trimming cost V 7 bases and J 7 bases; bases outside gene matches: 5. The germline V gene has CDR1 SQVTM and CDR2 ANQGSEA. The CDR3 loop spans 11 amino acids. This CDR3 is CSADRESGYTF. The CDR3 DNA, read in part, is TGCAGCGCGGACAGGGAAAGTGGC.

This clone was detected a few times. With the read ending 3 residues before the CDR3 end, the germline J gene is used to fill in that end. The chain links TRBV5-6 to TRBJ2-5; 8 bases line up with TRBD1. Germline V lookup: CDR1 SGHDT, CDR2 YYEEEE. Trimming at V came to 4 bases and at J to 2 bases, leaving 7 bases not matched to a gene. The CDR3 consists of 15 residues. The CDR3 loop reads CASSPDRDLQETQYF. Partial CDR3 DNA: TGTGCCAGCAGCCCGGACAGGGACCTACAAGAGACC.

About this clone itself: The read stops 3 residues short of the end of the CDR3; the missing end is completed from the germline J gene. The chain combines TRBV2 with TRBJ2-7, with TRBD1 matching over 7 bases. CDR1 SNHLY and CDR2 FYNNEI come from the germline V gene. This CDR3 comprises 15 residues. Trimming removed 1 base from V and 1 base from J; junction bases left unmatched: 4. Partial CDR3 DNA: TGTGCCAGCAGTGAAGGCCTGACAGGGTCCTACGAG. Translation gives CASSEGLTGSYE. The complete CDR3 reads CASSEGLTGSYEQYF.

With respect to this clone: The read comes to an end 3 residues before the CDR3 does, leaving the germline J gene to fill in the end. The rearrangement uses TRBV19 and TRBJ2-7, with D perhaps TRBD1 (5 bases). This CDR3 is 14 amino acids long. V lost 5 bases and J 3 bases, leaving 14 bases between the germline ends. CDR1 and CDR2 from the germline V gene are LNHDA and SQIVND (reference sequence). CDR3 amino acids: CASSPYTGFYEQYF. The CDR3 bases that were read are TGTGCCAGTAGTCCCTATACAGGATTCTACGAG.

In its sample, this clone was seen many times. The missing CDR3 end, 3 residues past where the read stops, is filled in from the germline J gene. This sequence joins TRBV5-1 and TRBJ1-3; D might be TRBD1 (5 bases). Trimming cost V 0 bases and J 8 bases, with 9 bases left between them. CDR3 length equals 13 residues. CDR1 is SGHRS and CDR2 is YFSETQ in the germline V gene. The CDR3: CASSLAGTDTIYF. CDR3 bases read: TGCGCCAGCAGCTTGGCAGGGACTGACACC.

Points on this clone: The CDR3 end lies 3 residues beyond the end of the read and is filled in from the germline J gene. This chain links TRBV19 with TRBJ2-5, with D maybe TRBD1 (6 bases). From germline, CDR1 is LNHDA and CDR2 SQIVND (reference sequence). CDR3 length equals 16 residues. Trimming pared 3 bases from V and 2 bases from J, leaving 16 bases between. The CDR3 DNA, read in part, is TGTGCCAGTAGTATCCCCGGGCAGGGGAGACAAGAGACC. Protein: CASSIPGQGRQET. The CDR3, in full, reads CASSIPGQGRQETQYF. The whole variable domain, filled in from reference TRBV19 and TRBJ2-5, reads DGGITQSPKYLFRKEGQNVTLSCEQNLNHDAMYWYRQDPGQGLRLIYYSQIVNDFQKGDIAEGYSVSREKKESFPLTVTSAQKNPTAFYLCASSIPGQGRQETQYFGPGTRLLVL.

This clone was detected many times. The CDR3 end is not reached by the read, which stops 3 residues before it; the germline J gene fills it in. This chain uses TRBV5-1 with TRBJ1-3, with 8 bases lining up with TRBD1. The ends lost 0 bases at V and 4 bases at J; junction bases unmatched: 3. From germline, CDR1 is SGHRS and CDR2 YFSETQ. The CDR3 is 15 residues long. The DNA read from the CDR3 is TGCGCCAGCAGCTTGGAGGGACAGGAGGGAAACACC. Translated, it gives CASSLEGQEGNT. The whole CDR3 protein is CASSLEGQEGNTIYF.

The sample holds a few counts of this clone. The CDR3 extends 3 residues past the end of the read, so its final part is completed from the germline J gene. This chain uses TRBV5-1 with TRBJ2-7; TRBD1 might be the D (5 bases). CDR1 is SGHRS and CDR2 is YFSETQ in the germline V gene. CDR3 size: 14 residues. V gave up 4 bases and J gave up 3 bases, with 14 bases separating them. The CDR3 spells CASSADTDNYEQYF. The part of the CDR3 DNA that was read is TGCGCCAGCAGCGCGGACACGGATAACTACGAG.

This clone is medium-sized (0.01 to 0.1%) by share. The CDR3 end lies 3 residues beyond the end of the read and is filled in from the germline J gene. The identical CDR3 is also encoded by other nucleotide sequences in the sample. The chain is built from TRBV15 and TRBJ2-3; the D gene is possibly TRBD2 (5 bases). This CDR3 spans 14 amino acids. Deletions cut 1 base from V and 2 bases from J, with 7 bases between. The germline gives CDR1 LNHNV, CDR2 YYDKDF (reference sequence). CDR3 bases read: TGTGCCACCAGCAGAGGGACTTCCACAGATACG. Its protein is CATSRGTSTDT. The whole CDR3 sequence is CATSRGTSTDTQYF.